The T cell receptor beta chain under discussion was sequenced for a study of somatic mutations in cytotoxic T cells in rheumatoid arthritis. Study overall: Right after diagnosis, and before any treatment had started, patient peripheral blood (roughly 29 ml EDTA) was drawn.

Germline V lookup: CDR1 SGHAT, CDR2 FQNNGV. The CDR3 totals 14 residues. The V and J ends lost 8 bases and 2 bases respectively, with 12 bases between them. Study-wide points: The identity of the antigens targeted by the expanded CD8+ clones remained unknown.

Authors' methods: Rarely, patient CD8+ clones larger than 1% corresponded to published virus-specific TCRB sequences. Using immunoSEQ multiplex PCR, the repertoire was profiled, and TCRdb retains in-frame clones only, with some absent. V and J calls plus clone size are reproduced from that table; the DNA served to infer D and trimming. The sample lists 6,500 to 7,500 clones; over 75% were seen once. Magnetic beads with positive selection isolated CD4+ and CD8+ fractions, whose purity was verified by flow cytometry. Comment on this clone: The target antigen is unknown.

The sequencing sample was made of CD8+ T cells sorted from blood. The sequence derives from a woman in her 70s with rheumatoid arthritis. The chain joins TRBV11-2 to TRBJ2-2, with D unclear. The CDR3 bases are TGTGCCAGCCCTCCGCAGTTTAACACCGGGGAGCTGTTTTTT. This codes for CASPPQFNTGELFF.